These 27 T cell receptor beta chains were all obtained from the same sample, sequenced in a study of T-cell memory formation after mild COVID-19. Each CDR3 protein is one row after TCRdb ran MiXCR on the 5' RACE reads. The data contain about 100,000 distinct CDR3 sequences, 18% of them singletons. The sample was PBMCs or a T cell subset sorted from them (not recorded which). These receptors originate from a man aged 18-30 years who had mild COVID-19 (a few samples of this study predate the infection). Cell type and time point are not known.

Only a few counts were recorded for this clonotype. The chain carries TRBV20-1 and TRBJ1-1, with 11 bases identical to TRBD1. V trimming: 3 bases; J trimming: 10 bases; junction bases outside the gene matches: 7. The CDR3 has 13 amino acids. The germline V gene encodes CDR1 DFQATT and CDR2 SNEGSKA (reference sequence). The chain's CDR3 is CSARGPGQGVAFF. CDR3 nucleotide sequence: TGCAGTGCTAGGGGACCGGGACAGGGGGTAGCTTTCTTT.

This clonotype was counted once. The V and J genes are TRBV20-1 and TRBJ2-7, with 11 bases aligning to TRBD1. V was pared by 6 bases and J by 6 bases, with 13 bases of the junction left unmatched. Germline values: CDR1 DFQATT, CDR2 SNEGSKA (reference sequence). The CDR3 length is 15 residues. DNA for the CDR3: TGCAGTGCCATTAGTGCGGGACAGGGGGGGATCGAGCAGTACTTC. Its protein is CSAISAGQGGIEQYF.

This clonotype was picked up a small number of times. Written as DNA, the CDR3 is TGTGCCAGCAGCCAACGGGGCGGGGGACTCACCGGGGAGCTGTTTTTT. It is translated as CASSQRGGGLTGELFF. The chain couples TRBV4-2 to TRBJ2-2; TRBD2 aligns across 7 bases. CDR3 size: 16 residues. With 2 bases clipped from V and 4 bases from J, the junction kept 7 bases outside the gene matches. Germline V CDR1 and CDR2: LGHNA, YNFKEQ.

The sample holds a few counts of this clonotype. The rearrangement links TRBV10-3 to TRBJ2-7; 8 nucleotides agree with TRBD1. Germline V gene lookup returns CDR1 ENHRY and CDR2 SYGVKD. With 11 bases clipped from V and 4 bases from J, the junction kept 13 bases outside the gene matches. The CDR3 length is 14 residues. CDR3 nucleotides: TGTGCCGTGGATCAGGGGGCGAAATCTTACGAGCAGTACTTC. It is translated as CAVDQGAKSYEQYF.

This clonotype occurred a few times. The rearrangement uses TRBV21-1 and TRBJ2-7. TRBV21-1 is annotated as a pseudogene. This CDR3 comprises 14 residues. The CDR3 DNA sequence: TGTGCCAGCAGCAAAGAAAGACAGCTCTACGAGCAGTACGTC. Encoded protein: CASSKERQLYEQYV.

The chain carries TRBV10-3 and TRBJ1-4, with TRBD1 identical over 8 bases. The germline V gene has CDR1 ENHRY and CDR2 SYGVKD. Unmatched junction bases numbered 5, after V lost 6 bases and J lost 8 bases. The CDR3 runs 13 residues. Here the CDR3 DNA reads TGTGCCATCAGCGGACAGGGAGAGGAAAAACTGTTTTTT. It codes for CAISGQGEEKLFF.

The rearrangement links TRBV6-2 or TRBV6-3 to TRBJ2-3; unclear D gene. The germline gives CDR1 MNHEY, CDR2 SVGEGT. The CDR3 is made up of 16 amino acids. V dropped 7 bases and J dropped 0 bases, with 17 bases sitting between them. The CDR3 bases are TGTGCCAGCACCCCTTGGCCCTCTACTAGCACAGATACGCAGTATTTT. Its translation: CASTPWPSTSTDTQYF.

This chain links TRBV6-2 or TRBV6-3 with TRBJ2-1, with a weak D call TRBD2 (5 bases). The V end was cut by 10 bases, the J end by 4 bases, with 14 bases between. The germline V gene has CDR1 MNHEY and CDR2 SVGEGT. The CDR3 spans 13 residues. The CDR3 nucleotides read TGTGCCACGGCGGCTTCGGGGTACAATGAGCAGTTCTTC. It yields the protein CATAASGYNEQFF.

This clonotype has a handful of counts. The chain has TRBV11-2 and TRBJ2-2; 15 nucleotides line up with TRBD2. Per germline, CDR1 SGHAT and CDR2 FQNNGV. This CDR3 spans 17 amino acids. The V segment lost 8 bases and the J segment 5 bases; nucleotides outside the gene matches: 9. CDR3 protein: CASGRTSGGAGTGELFF. CDR3 bases: TGTGCCAGCGGCCGGACTAGCGGGGGGGCCGGGACCGGGGAGCTGTTTTTT.

The J gene is TRBJ1-6, the V gene TRBV7-9; perhaps TRBD1 as D (6 bases). The germline V gene encodes CDR1 SEHNR and CDR2 FQNEAQ (reference sequence). The V end lost 4 bases, the J end lost 9 bases, and 16 bases lay between the germline ends. The CDR3 loop spans 15 amino acids. The CDR3 coding sequence is TGTGCCAGCAGCTCCCAGGGGACTCTTAGTTCACCCCTCCACTTT. Amino acids: CASSSQGTLSSPLHF.

There are a few counts of this clonotype. This chain joins TRBV7-2 and TRBJ2-6, with D tentatively TRBD1 or TRBD2 (5 bases each). CDR3 length equals 19 residues. The V end lost 1 base, the J end lost 1 base, and 17 bases lay between the germline ends. Germline V gene sequence: CDR1 SGHTA, CDR2 FQGNSA. CDR3 bases: TGTGCCAGCAGCTTAGGGTTTATGAGGGGCAAGTCTGGGGCCAACGTCCTGACTTTC. Its protein product is CASSLGFMRGKSGANVLTF. Full variable domain (remainder filled in from reference TRBV7-2 and TRBJ2-6): GAGVSQSPSNKVTEKGKDVELRCDPISGHTALYWYRQSLGQGLEFLIYFQGNSAPDKSGLPSDRFSAERTGGSVSTLTIQRTQQEDSAVYLCASSLGFMRGKSGANVLTFGAGSRLTVL.

This chain uses TRBV7-6 with TRBJ2-3; 8 bases match TRBD2. The CDR3 consists of 17 residues. The germline CDR1 and CDR2 sequences are SGHVS and FNYEAQ. The ends lost 2 bases at V and 1 base at J; junction bases unmatched: 8. CDR3 residues: CASSLLRGGRGTDTQYF. The CDR3 region has the DNA TGTGCCAGCAGCTTACTCCGGGGGGGGCGGGGCACAGATACGCAGTATTTT.

The chain recombines TRBV19 with TRBJ2-7, with unresolved D. Germline values: CDR1 LNHDA, CDR2 SQIVND (reference sequence). Deletions cut 5 bases from V and 0 bases from J, with 8 bases between. This CDR3 has 13 residues. The CDR3 DNA reads TGTGCCAGTAGTTATTCTTTCTCCTACGAGCAGTACTTC. Protein sequence: CASSYSFSYEQYF.

V gene TRBV5-5 combines with J gene TRBJ1-2; no clear D. Germline CDR1 reads SGHKS; CDR2 reads YYEKEE (reference sequence). The V and J ends lost 2 bases and 6 bases respectively, with 11 bases between them. This CDR3 is built from 13 residues. The CDR3 sequence: CASSFLGKDGYTF. CDR3 coding DNA: TGTGCCAGCAGCTTTCTAGGGAAGGATGGCTACACCTTC.

This clonotype was observed once. J is TRBJ1-2 and V is TRBV7-3, with 11 nucleotides matching TRBD1. CDR1 and CDR2 (germline): SGHTA, FQGTGA. The CDR3 extends over 14 amino acids. V lost 5 bases, J lost 4 bases, and 3 bases stayed unmatched. This CDR3 is CASSAGTGGYGYTF. The CDR3 region has the DNA TGTGCCAGCAGCGCGGGGACAGGGGGCTATGGCTACACCTTC.

This clonotype has a count of ten or more. CDR3 nucleotide sequence: TGTGCCAGCCGGGGGAGCTCCTACAATGAGCAGTTCTTC. Protein product: CASRGSSYNEQFF. The chain employs TRBV7-2 and TRBJ2-1; D is possibly TRBD2 (6 bases). The CDR3 extends over 13 amino acids. With 8 bases removed from V and 0 bases from J, the gap between germline ends came to 8 bases. From germline, CDR1 is SGHTA and CDR2 FQGNSA.

This clonotype was picked up a small number of times. The chain joins TRBV10-3 to TRBJ2-2, with 7 bases fitting TRBD2. After removal of 7 bases from V and 2 bases from J, the junction contained 4 bases not matched to a gene. The CDR3 sequence is 14 residues long. Germline CDR1 reads ENHRY; CDR2 reads SYGVKD. In DNA form, the CDR3 reads TGTGCCATCAATCTAGCGGATAACACCGGGGAGCTGTTTTTT. This codes for CAINLADNTGELFF.

This clonotype has more than one count but fewer than ten. The chain is built from TRBV6-6 and TRBJ1-3; possible D gene TRBD1, 5 bases. Trimming stripped 6 bases from V and 0 bases from J, with 27 bases between. There are 20 residues in the CDR3. CDR1 MNHNY and CDR2 SVGAGI come from the germline V gene (reference sequence). CDR3 loop: CASSRRDGSPLSRSGNTIYF. CDR3 nucleotide sequence: TGTGCCAGCAGCAGAAGGGACGGATCGCCCCTTTCGCGCTCTGGAAACACCATATATTTT.

This clonotype was observed a few times. CDR3 in amino acids: CASSLGAYSNQPQHF. The CDR3, as DNA: TGTGCCAGCAGTTTGGGAGCTTATAGCAATCAGCCCCAGCATTTT. V gene TRBV12-3 or TRBV12-4 combines with J gene TRBJ1-5; D gene ambiguous. The CDR3 covers 15 residues. Trimming took off 3 bases at V and 0 bases at J, with 9 bases between the two ends.

This clonotype came up many times. V gene TRBV20-1 combines with J gene TRBJ2-7; TRBD1 is a possible D gene (6 bases). V was clipped by 2 bases and J by 6 bases, with 14 bases between them. CDR1 and CDR2 from the germline V gene are DFQATT and SNEGSKA (reference sequence). The CDR3 contains 13 residues. The CDR3 nucleotides are TGCAGTGCTAGACAAGGCGGCAGGGGCGAGCAGTACTTC. This gives the protein CSARQGGRGEQYF.

This clonotype has only a few counts. The V call is TRBV12-3 or TRBV12-4, the J call TRBJ1-5; TRBD1 aligns across 7 bases. Germline trimming cut 6 bases from V and 5 bases from J; bases unmatched to any gene: 10. This CDR3 spans 15 amino acids. The CDR3 DNA is TGTGCCAGCAGACCGGGACAGAGAGCCGATCAGCCCCAGCATTTT. Protein sequence: CASRPGQRADQPQHF.

This clonotype was picked up a small number of times. The chain couples TRBV11-2 to TRBJ2-2; perhaps TRBD1 as D (5 bases). This CDR3 region has 14 residues. V was trimmed by 8 bases and J by 0 bases, leaving 10 bases between them. CDR1 and CDR2 (germline): SGHAT, FQNNGV. The CDR3 reads CASASGTNTGELFF. DNA for the CDR3: TGTGCCAGCGCTTCAGGGACGAACACCGGGGAGCTGTTTTTT.

The rearrangement links TRBV7-9 to TRBJ2-5; 10 bases match TRBD2. CDR1 is SEHNR, CDR2 FQNEAQ, per germline (reference sequence). The V segment lost 6 bases and the J segment 5 bases; nucleotides outside the gene matches: 3. The CDR3 length is 13 residues. The CDR3 loop is CASRSGGAETQYF. The DNA of the CDR3 is TGTGCCAGCAGGAGCGGGGGGGCTGAGACCCAGTACTTC.

This chain joins TRBV5-6 and TRBJ1-6, with unresolved D. Germline CDR1 reads SGHDT; CDR2 reads YYEEEE. The CDR3 spans 16 residues. Between the trimmed V and J ends, which lost 6 bases and 0 bases, there was a span of 13 bases. The CDR3 protein is CASTSKLSSYNSPLHF. The CDR3 coding sequence is TGTGCCAGCACCTCAAAGTTGAGCTCCTATAATTCACCCCTCCACTTT.

The V gene is TRBV5-4, the J gene TRBJ2-3; 9 bases agree with TRBD2. The CDR3 is 15 residues long. Losses at the gene ends were 4 bases for V and 6 bases for J; bases not matched to a gene: 9. CDR1 and CDR2 (germline): SGHNT, YYREEE (reference sequence). The CDR3 here is CASSTGLAMGDTQYF. The CDR3 DNA reads TGTGCCAGCAGCACGGGACTAGCAATGGGTGATACGCAGTATTTT.

The rearrangement joins TRBV6-6 to TRBJ2-5, with D perhaps matching TRBD1 (5 bases). There are 13 residues in the CDR3. Trimming cost V 4 bases and J 5 bases, with 11 bases left between them. Germline CDR1 and CDR2: MNHNY and SVGAGI (reference sequence). The CDR3 DNA sequence: TGTGCCAGCAGTTTCTCAGGGTACGAGACCCAGTACTTC. Translation gives CASSFSGYETQYF.

This clonotype showed up many times. This chain links TRBV7-9 with TRBJ2-1; 8 bases align to TRBD2. J lost 8 bases, V lost 6 bases, and 6 bases had no gene match. The germline V gene encodes CDR1 SEHNR and CDR2 FQNEAQ (reference sequence). The CDR3 is 13 amino acids. The CDR3 coding sequence is TGTGCCAGCAGGGGTAGCGGGAAGGATGAGCAGTTCTTC. This gives the protein CASRGSGKDEQFF.